Described below is a single T cell receptor (beta chain) sequence and its context. Trimming removed 8 bases from V and 5 bases from J, with 12 bases in between. The CDR3 is 12 amino acids. The germline V gene has CDR1 MNHNY and CDR2 SVGAGI (reference sequence). Under the authors' procedure: Estimation of nucleated cell counts was performed using reference gene primer amplification. Libraries were prepared by immunoSEQ multiplex PCR; TCRdb keeps only in-frame clonotypes and omits some of them. That table is the source of V, J and clone size, and D and trimming were worked out from the DNA. Of more than 10,000 clones listed, about 88% are singletons. This sample was included in a study of blood T cell repertoires in COVID-19. At the level of the study: The United States, Italy and Spain supplied acute and convalescent COVID-19 samples. From T cells, B-cell-depleted T cells, or PBMCs came the material, which was cDNA or gDNA.

The chain uses TRBV6-6 and TRBJ1-2; D is unclear. The sequence came from a human donor in a cohort sampled during active COVID-19. Sequencing used peripheral blood. CDR3 sequence: CASRVTEYGYTF. As DNA, the CDR3 is TGTGCCAGCCGCGTCACTGAATATGGCTACACCTTC.